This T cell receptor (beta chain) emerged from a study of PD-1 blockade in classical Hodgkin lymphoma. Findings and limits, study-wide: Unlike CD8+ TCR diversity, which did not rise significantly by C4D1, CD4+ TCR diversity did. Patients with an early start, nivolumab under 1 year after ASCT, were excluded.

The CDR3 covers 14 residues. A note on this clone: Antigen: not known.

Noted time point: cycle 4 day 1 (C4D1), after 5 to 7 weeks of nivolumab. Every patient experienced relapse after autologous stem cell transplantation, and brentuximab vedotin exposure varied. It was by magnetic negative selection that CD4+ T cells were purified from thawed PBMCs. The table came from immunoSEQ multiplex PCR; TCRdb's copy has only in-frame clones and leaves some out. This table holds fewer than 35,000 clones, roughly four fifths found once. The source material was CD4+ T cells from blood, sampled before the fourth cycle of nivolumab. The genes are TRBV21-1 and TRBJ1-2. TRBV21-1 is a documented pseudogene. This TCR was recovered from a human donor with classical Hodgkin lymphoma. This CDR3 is CASIFRAGFYGYTF. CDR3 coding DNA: TGTGCCAGCATCTTCCGGGCGGGATTCTATGGCTACACCTTC.